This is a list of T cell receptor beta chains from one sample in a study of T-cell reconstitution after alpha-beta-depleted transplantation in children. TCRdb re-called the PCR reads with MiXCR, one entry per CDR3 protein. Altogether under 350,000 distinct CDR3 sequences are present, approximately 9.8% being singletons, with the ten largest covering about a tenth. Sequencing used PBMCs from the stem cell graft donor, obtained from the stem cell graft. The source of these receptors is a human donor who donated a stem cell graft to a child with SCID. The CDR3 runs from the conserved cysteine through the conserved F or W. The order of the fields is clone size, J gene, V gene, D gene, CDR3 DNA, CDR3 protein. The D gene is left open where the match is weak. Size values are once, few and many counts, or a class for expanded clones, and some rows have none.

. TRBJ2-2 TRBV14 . TGTGCCAGCAGCCAACTCGACTTGACCGGGGAGCTGTTTTTT CASSQLDLTGELFF
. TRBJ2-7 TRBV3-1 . TGTGCCAGCAGCCAAGGGGATAGGGGAGAAGAGTACTTC CASSQGDRGEEYF
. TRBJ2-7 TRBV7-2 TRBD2 TGTGCCAGCAGCCCTAACTTCGGACTAGCGGGGAACGAGCAGTACTTC CASSPNFGLAGNEQYF
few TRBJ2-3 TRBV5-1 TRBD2 TGCGCCAGCAGCTTGGCAACTAGCGGTATTAGCACAGATACGCAGTATTTT CASSLATSGISTDTQYF
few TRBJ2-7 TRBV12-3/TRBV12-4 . TGTGCCAGCAGCTCCGGGGCCGAGAGCTCCTACGAGCAGTACTTC CASSSGAESSYEQYF
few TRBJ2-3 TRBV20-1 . TGCAGTGCTAGAGATGTCCAGGGTAGGCCAGATACGCAGTATTTT CSARDVQGRPDTQYF
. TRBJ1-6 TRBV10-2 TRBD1 TGCACCAGCAGTGAGACGACAGGGCTAAATAATTCACCCCTCCACTTT CTSSETTGLNNSPLHF
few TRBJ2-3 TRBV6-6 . TGTGCCAGCAGTTACGTTGACACAGATACGCAGTATTTT CASSYVDTDTQYF
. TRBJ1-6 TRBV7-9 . TGTGCCAGCAGCTTAGCGGAAGGGAATTCACCCCTCCACTTT CASSLAEGNSPLHF
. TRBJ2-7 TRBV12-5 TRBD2 TGTGCTAGTGGTCCCGGGACTAGCGGGACCCGCGGGTACTTC CASGPGTSGTRGYF
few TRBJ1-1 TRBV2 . TGTGCCAGCAGAGGAGTGAACACTGAAGCTTTCTTT CASRGVNTEAFF
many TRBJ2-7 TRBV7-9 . TGTGCCAGCAGCTCCCCCGTGACACCCCAGGAGCAGTACTTC CASSSPVTPQEQYF
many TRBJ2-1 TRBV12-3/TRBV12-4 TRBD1 TGTGCCAGCAGCCGGACAGGGTTAGGGGGTGAGCAGTTCTTC CASSRTGLGGEQFF
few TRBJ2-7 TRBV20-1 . TGCAGTGCTAGCTTCGGTGGGGGAGGCTACGAGCAGTACTTC CSASFGGGGYEQYF
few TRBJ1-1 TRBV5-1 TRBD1 TGCGCCAGCAGCTTGAAGGGACAGGGAAGCACTGAAGCTTTCTTT CASSLKGQGSTEAFF
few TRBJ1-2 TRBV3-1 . TGTGCCAGCAGCCAAGAAGTTTGGACTAACTATGGCTACACCTTC CASSQEVWTNYGYTF
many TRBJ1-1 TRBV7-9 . TGTGCCAGCAGCCCGTTATACACTGAAGCTTTCTTT CASSPLYTEAFF
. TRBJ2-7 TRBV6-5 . TGTGCCAGCAGTTACTCCCGATCCACAGAAGCACCTTACGAGCAGTACTTC CASSYSRSTEAPYEQYF
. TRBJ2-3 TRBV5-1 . TGCGCCAGCGTTCCTTTCTTAGGGACAGATACGCAGTATTTT CASVPFLGTDTQYF
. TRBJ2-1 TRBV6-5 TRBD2 TGTGCCAGCAGTTACCTCAGGAAGCGGGACTACAATGAGCAGTTCTTC CASSYLRKRDYNEQFF
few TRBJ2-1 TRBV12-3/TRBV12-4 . TGTGCCAGCAGTTTAGTTCCCAGCTCCTACAATGAGCAGTTCTTC CASSLVPSSYNEQFF
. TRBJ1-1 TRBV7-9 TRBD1 TGTGCCAGCAGCTTATTCCAGGGGGGGACTGAAGCTTTCTTT CASSLFQGGTEAFF
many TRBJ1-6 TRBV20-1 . TGCAGTGCTAGGGACTTCAGCCCCGGGTCACCCCTCCACTTT CSARDFSPGSPLHF
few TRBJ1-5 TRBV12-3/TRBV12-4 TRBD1 TGTGCCAGCAGTTTTGAGACAGGGAGTCAGCCCCAGCATTTT CASSFETGSQPQHF
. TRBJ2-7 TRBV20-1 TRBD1 TGCAGTGCTGGGGATGGGGACAGTCCTTTGTACGAGCAGTACTTC CSAGDGDSPLYEQYF
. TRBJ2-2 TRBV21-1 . TGTGCCAGCAGCCCCTTACGGGACAAGAACACCGGGGAGCTGTTTTTT CASSPLRDKNTGELFF
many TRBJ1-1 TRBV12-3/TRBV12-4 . TGTGCCAGCAGTTTTCATGAGTACACTGAAGCTTTCTTT CASSFHEYTEAFF
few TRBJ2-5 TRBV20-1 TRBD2 TGCAGTGCTAGAGATACGGCTAGCGGGGGGGGACAGACCCAGTACTTC CSARDTASGGGQTQYF
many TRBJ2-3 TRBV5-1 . TGCGCCAGCAGCTTGGCCTCGGGACCCAGCACAGATACGCAGTATTTT CASSLASGPSTDTQYF
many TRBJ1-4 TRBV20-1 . TGCAGTGCTAGAGATACGGGATCATTGGACGAAAAACTGTTTTTT CSARDTGSLDEKLFF
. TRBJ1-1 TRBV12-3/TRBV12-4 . TGTGCCAGCACCTCCGGACAGCCACCGGTTGAAGCTTTCTTT CASTSGQPPVEAFF
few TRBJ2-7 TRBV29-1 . TGCAGCGTTGTTTACGGCTCCTACGAGCAGTACTTC CSVVYGSYEQYF
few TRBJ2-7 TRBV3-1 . TGTGCCAGCAGCCAAGGACTGGTGCAGGGTGCCTACGAGCAGTACTTC CASSQGLVQGAYEQYF
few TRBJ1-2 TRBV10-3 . TGTGCCATCAGTGAGTCTCAGGCTTTTGGCTACACCTTC CAISESQAFGYTF
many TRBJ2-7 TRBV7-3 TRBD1 TGTGCCAGCAGCTTAATCACAGGGGGTGAGCAGTACTTC CASSLITGGEQYF
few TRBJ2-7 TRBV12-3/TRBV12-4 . TGTGCCAGCAGTCCCAGGGTGACCACCTACGAGCAGTACTTC CASSPRVTTYEQYF
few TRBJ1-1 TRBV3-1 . TGTGCCAGCAGCCAATTGGGCAACACTGAAGCTTTCTTT CASSQLGNTEAFF
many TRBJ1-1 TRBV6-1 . TGTGCCAGCAGTGCCAGCCTCGGCACTGAAGCTTTCTTT CASSASLGTEAFF
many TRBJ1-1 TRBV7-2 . TGTGCCAGCAGCCCAACAGGGAGGGGGTTGAACACTGAAGCTTTCTTT CASSPTGRGLNTEAFF
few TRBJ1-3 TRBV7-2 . TGTGCCAGCAGCATAGTGGGGTCCTTCTCTGGAAACACCATATATTTT CASSIVGSFSGNTIYF
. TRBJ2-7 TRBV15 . TGTGCCACCAGCTCCGATGGGCGTGCCTACGAGCAGTACTTC CATSSDGRAYEQYF
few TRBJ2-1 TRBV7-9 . TGTGCCAGCAGCTTAACAGCGTTGGGGTTTGCCAATGAGCAGTTCTTC CASSLTALGFANEQFF
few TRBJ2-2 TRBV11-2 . TGTGCCAGCAGCTTTCAGGGCACCGCGACGGAGCTGTTTTTT CASSFQGTATELFF
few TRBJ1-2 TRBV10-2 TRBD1 TGCGCCAGCACACATTACAGGACAGGGGTTTATGGCTACACCTTC CASTHYRTGVYGYTF
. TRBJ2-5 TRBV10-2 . TGCGCCAGCAGTGAGACGGCTAGCCCCCAAGAGACCCAGTACTTC CASSETASPQETQYF
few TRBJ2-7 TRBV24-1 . TGTGCCACCAGTGAACTGAAAGTCCCGGGTGGGGGTACCAAGCAGTACTTC CATSELKVPGGGTKQYF
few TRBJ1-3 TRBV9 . TGTGCCAGCAGCTCGACGGGATCTGGAAACACCATATATTTT CASSSTGSGNTIYF
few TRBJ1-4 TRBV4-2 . TGTGCCAGCAGCCAAGAAGTAACGGGAGATGCTGAAAAACTGTTTTTT CASSQEVTGDAEKLFF
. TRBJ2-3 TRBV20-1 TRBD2 TGCAGTGCTGGGTCCAGCCGGGGGGGGGCCGATACGCAGTATTTT CSAGSSRGGADTQYF
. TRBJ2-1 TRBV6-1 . TGTGCCAGCAGTGAATCTCTAAGCTCCTACAATGAGCAGTTCTTC CASSESLSSYNEQFF
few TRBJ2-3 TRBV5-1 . TGCGCCAGCAGCTCCCAAAAGACAGGTCTGAGCACAGATACGCAGTATTTT CASSSQKTGLSTDTQYF